The 30 T cell receptor beta chains given below trace back to one sample, sequenced in a study of cytomegalovirus exposure and HLA in healthy donors. The PCR was carried out with 60 Vbeta primers and 13 Jbeta primers. The table came from immunoSEQ multiplex PCR; TCRdb's copy has only in-frame clones and leaves some out. The sample shows 85,000 to 130,000 clones, over 65% of them seen only once. Material: PBMCs. These receptor sequences come from a woman in her forties in good health and CMV-seronegative.

This clone showed up just a few times. The chain is built from TRBV28 and TRBJ1-2; D ambiguous. The CDR3 is 11 amino acids. Germline V CDR1 and CDR2: MDHEN, SYDVKM. V gave up 5 bases and J gave up 4 bases, with 5 bases separating them. DNA for the CDR3: TGTGCCAGCAGTACGGTCTATGGCTACACCTTC. Translating gives CASSTVYGYTF.

Regarding this clone: The junction departs from the called germline gene at one end, perhaps through a read error. The chain has TRBV27 and TRBJ2-3; TRBD1 matches at 7 bases. Germline V lookup: CDR1 MNHEY, CDR2 SMNVEV (reference sequence). The CDR3 has 16 amino acids. The chain's CDR3 is CASSLSQGFGTDTQYF. In DNA form, the CDR3 reads TGTGCCAGCAGTCTATCACAGGGGTTCGGGACAGATACGCAGTATTTT.

CDR3 DNA sequence: TGTGCCAGCAGCATCGGGACTTCTGCCCGGGATGAGCAGTTCTTC. The encoded protein is CASSIGTSARDEQFF. The V call is TRBV7-2, the J call TRBJ2-1; maybe TRBD2 (6 bases). CDR3 length equals 15 residues. Germline-derived CDR1 and CDR2 are SGHTA and FQGNSA. The V end was cut by 5 bases, the J end by 8 bases, with 19 bases between.

The V and J genes are TRBV2 and TRBJ2-3, with D uncertain. This CDR3 spans 13 amino acids. The ends were cut back, 7 bases at V and 2 bases at J, with 10 bases in the middle. The germline V gene encodes CDR1 SNHLY and CDR2 FYNNEI. This CDR3 reads CASTNYITDTQYF. CDR3 DNA sequence: TGTGCCAGCACAAACTACATCACAGATACGCAGTATTTT.

The chain links TRBV28 to TRBJ1-5; possibly TRBD1 for D (6 bases). Trimming took 6 bases from V and 1 from J, leaving 16 bases between them. CDR1 is MDHEN, CDR2 SYDVKM, per germline. The CDR3 has 16 residues. This CDR3 is CASSSGGGSSNQPQHF. DNA for the CDR3: TGTGCCAGCAGCTCGGGGGGCGGCAGCAGCAATCAGCCCCAGCATTTT.

About this clone: An end of the junction differs from the germline gene, which may be a read error. The J gene is TRBJ2-7, the V gene TRBV7-2, with TRBD2 identical over 7 bases. CDR1 is SGHTA and CDR2 is FQGNSA in the germline V gene. The CDR3 spans 15 residues. In nucleotides, the CDR3 is TGTGCCAGCAGCTCCTTGGGCGGGAGATCTCGAAAGCGCAACTTC. Amino acid sequence: CASSSLGGRSRKRNF. Using reference TRBV7-2 and TRBJ2-7 for the parts outside the CDR3, the full variable domain is GAGVSQSPSNKVTEKGKDVELRCDPISGHTALYWYRQSLGQGLEFLIYFQGNSAPDKSGLPSDRFSAERTGGSVSTLTIQRTQQEDSAVYLCASSSLGGRSRKRNFGPGTRLTVT.

This chain links TRBV5-8 with TRBJ2-7; D remains unclear. The CDR3 covers 14 residues. V was clipped by 4 bases and J by 0 bases, with 11 bases between them. Germline values: CDR1 SGHTS, CDR2 YDEGEE. In nucleotides, the CDR3 is TGTGCCAGCAGCAACCGAGAGAGCTCCTACGAGCAGTACTTC. It specifies CASSNRESSYEQYF. Filled out from reference TRBV5-8 and TRBJ2-7, the complete variable domain reads EAGVTQSPTHLIKTRGQQATLRCSPISGHTSVYWYQQALGLGLQFLLWYDEGEERNRGNFPPRFSGRQFPNYSSELNVNALELEDSALYLCASSNRESSYEQYFGPGTRLTVT.

Written as DNA, the CDR3 is TGTGCCAGTAGGAAGCAGGGATGGGAAAAACTGTTTTTT. Protein sequence: CASRKQGWEKLFF. The chain carries TRBV28 and TRBJ1-4, with D maybe TRBD1 (5 bases). V shed 9 bases and J shed 8 bases, with 16 bases lying between them. This CDR3 has 13 amino acids. Per the germline V gene, CDR1 is MDHEN and CDR2 is SYDVKM.

This clone is a singleton in its sample. The V gene is TRBV27, the J gene TRBJ2-3; D is perhaps TRBD2 (5 bases). Per the germline V gene, CDR1 is MNHEY and CDR2 is SMNVEV (reference sequence). The ends were cut back, 10 bases at V and 8 bases at J, with 13 bases in the middle. The CDR3 is 11 residues long. The CDR3 spells CATHGIITQYF. CDR3 sequence (DNA): TGTGCCACCCACGGGATCATTACGCAGTATTTT.

This clone appeared once. This chain connects TRBV28 to TRBJ2-1; TRBD2 matches at 13 bases. Germline CDR1 and CDR2: MDHEN and SYDVKM. J gave up 8 bases and V 7 bases, and 8 bases lay outside the gene matches. The CDR3 runs 15 residues. This CDR3 reads CASTLAGGPMDEQFF. CDR3 sequence (DNA): TGTGCCAGCACACTAGCGGGAGGGCCTATGGATGAGCAGTTCTTC.

The count of this clone is one. The rearrangement joins TRBV19 to TRBJ1-3; D not resolved. The CDR3 covers 15 residues. Germline V gives CDR1 LNHDA, CDR2 SQIVND (reference sequence). Trimming shortened V by 8 bases and J by 1 base, and 15 bases separated the two germline ends. The CDR3 nucleotides read TGTGCCAGTTCCGGGGATCCCTCTTCTGGAAACACCATATATTTT. Amino acids: CASSGDPSSGNTIYF.

The chain links TRBV6-6 to TRBJ1-1; D call uncertain. Germline CDR1 and CDR2: MNHNY and SVGAGI (reference sequence). V lost 7 bases to trimming and J lost 3 bases, with 12 bases between them. This CDR3 region has 13 residues. The CDR3 DNA follows: TGTGCCAGCACCCCTTCGGCGGACACTGAAGCTTTCTTT. Translation: CASTPSADTEAFF.

The chain joins TRBV10-3 to TRBJ1-3; D gene ambiguous. The V end was cut by 10 bases, the J end by 8 bases, with 15 bases between. The CDR3 spans 12 residues. Germline CDR1 is ENHRY and CDR2 is SYGVKD. In DNA form, the CDR3 reads TGTGCCACCCGCCCCGGGGAAGACACCATATATTTT. Protein product: CATRPGEDTIYF.

The chain recombines TRBV7-9 with TRBJ2-7; D perhaps matches TRBD1 (6 bases). CDR3 size: 11 residues. CDR1 and CDR2 from the germline V gene are SEHNR and FQNEAQ (reference sequence). V was clipped by 5 bases and J by 7 bases, with 9 bases between them. The CDR3 DNA sequence: TGTGCCAGCAGCCAGGGACATGAGCAGTACTTC. Encoded protein: CASSQGHEQYF.

This chain connects TRBV7-2 to TRBJ2-7; a weak D match, TRBD1 (6 bases). CDR3 size: 14 residues. The V end lost 4 bases, the J end lost 0 bases, and 10 bases lay between the germline ends. Germline CDR1 and CDR2: SGHTA and FQGNSA. As DNA, the CDR3 is TGTGCCAGCAGCTGGGACACCCACTCCTACGAGCAGTACTTC. This sequence encodes CASSWDTHSYEQYF.

The chain recombines TRBV23-1 with TRBJ2-1, with TRBD2 matching 14 bases. TRBV23-1 is an open reading frame whose function is uncertain. J lost 6 bases, V lost 11 bases, and 15 bases had no gene match. This CDR3 has 17 residues. The chain's CDR3 is CAPSGTSGSGRSNEQFF. The CDR3 nucleotides read TGCGCCCCTAGTGGGACTAGCGGGAGCGGGCGGTCCAATGAGCAGTTCTTC.

The chain joins TRBV29-1 to TRBJ2-3, with 11 bases identical to TRBD2. Unmatched junction bases numbered 12, after V lost 6 bases and J lost 1 base. Per germline, CDR1 SQVTM and CDR2 ANQGSEA. The CDR3 has 17 residues. Here the CDR3 reads CSVELAGDPRRTDTQYF. The CDR3 coding sequence is TGCAGCGTGGAACTAGCGGGAGACCCAAGACGCACAGATACGCAGTATTTT.

The sample holds a few counts of this clone. The CDR3 reads CASSHIGVVDTEAFF. In DNA, the CDR3 is TGCGCCAGCAGCCACATTGGAGTAGTTGACACTGAAGCTTTCTTT. The chain links TRBV4-3 to TRBJ1-1; D gene unclear. CDR1 LGHNA and CDR2 YSLEER come from the germline V gene. The ends were cut back, 3 bases at V and 3 bases at J, with 14 bases in the middle. The CDR3 is made up of 15 amino acids.

This clone was observed a few times. DNA of the CDR3: TGCGCCAGCAGGGGGGGAGGCGCTAACTATGGCTACACCTTC. It specifies CASRGGGANYGYTF. This chain joins TRBV5-1 and TRBJ1-2, with D tentatively TRBD1 (5 bases). The CDR3 spans 14 residues. With 5 bases removed from V and 0 bases from J, the gap between germline ends came to 11 bases. Germline V gene data show CDR1 as SGHRS and CDR2 as YFSETQ.

This clone appeared a few times. This chain links TRBV12-5 with TRBJ1-1, with no clear D. This CDR3 spans 15 amino acids. CDR1 is LGHNT and CDR2 is FRNRAP in the germline V gene. Trimming took off 1 base at V and 2 bases at J, with 11 bases between the two ends. CDR3 sequence (DNA): TGTGCTAGTGGTTTGGGCTCCAGCGGAAACACTGAAGCTTTCTTT. Its protein is CASGLGSSGNTEAFF.

V is TRBV9 and J is TRBJ1-2; D not certain. With 4 bases removed from V and 0 bases from J, the gap between germline ends came to 13 bases. The germline CDR1 and CDR2 sequences are SGDLS and YYNGEE. This CDR3 spans 15 amino acids. The chain's CDR3 is CASSLEGSANYGYTF. The CDR3 DNA is TGTGCCAGCAGCCTCGAGGGATCAGCTAACTATGGCTACACCTTC.

The chain employs TRBV4-3 and TRBJ2-7; D not certain. Between the trimmed V and J ends, which lost 4 bases and 4 bases, there was a span of 17 bases. The length of the CDR3 is 15 residues. Germline V gene lookup returns CDR1 LGHNA and CDR2 YSLEER. CDR3: CASSRDLGPIYEQYF. The CDR3 coding sequence is TGCGCCAGCAGCCGTGACCTGGGCCCTATTTACGAGCAGTACTTC.

This chain links TRBV5-4 with TRBJ2-4; D unresolved. Germline CDR1 reads SGHNT; CDR2 reads YYREEE (reference sequence). Trimming removed 4 bases at V and 9 bases at J, with 17 bases between. The CDR3 runs to 14 residues. In nucleotides, the CDR3 is TGTGCCAGCAGCAAGAGTATCGATCCTATCATTCAGTACTTC. Encoded protein: CASSKSIDPIIQYF. Combining the CDR3 with reference TRBV5-4 and TRBJ2-4 gives the whole variable domain ETGVTQSPTHLIKTRGQQVTLRCSSQSGHNTVSWYQQALGQGPQFIFQYYREEENGRGNFPPRFSGLQFPNYSSELNVNALELDDSALYLCASSKSIDPIIQYFGAGTRLSVL.

The chain links TRBV28 to TRBJ2-1; 12 bases line up with TRBD2. J was trimmed by 7 bases and V by 5 bases; bases with no gene match: 12. Germline-derived CDR1 and CDR2 are MDHEN and SYDVKM. This CDR3 contains 17 residues. CDR3 DNA sequence: TGTGCCAGCAGTCCGTCCGAGACTAGCGGGAGTATGAATGAGCAGTTCTTC. Translating gives CASSPSETSGSMNEQFF.

This rearrangement joins TRBV5-4 to TRBJ2-1; D might be TRBD1 (5 bases). There are 16 residues in the CDR3. Between the trimmed V and J ends, which lost 2 bases and 2 bases, there was a span of 14 bases. Per the germline V gene, CDR1 is SGHNT and CDR2 is YYREEE (reference sequence). CDR3 nucleotides: TGTGCCAGCAGCTTTAACCCAACAGGCACCTACAATGAGCAGTTCTTC. This encodes CASSFNPTGTYNEQFF.

The rearrangement joins TRBV5-8 to TRBJ2-5; TRBD1 agrees at 7 bases. Near its end, the DNA agrees better with TRBJ2-7, so the J call may be wrong. This CDR3 is 13 amino acids long. The germline V gene has CDR1 SGHTS and CDR2 YDEGEE. The CDR3 nucleotides read TGTGCCAGCAGCTTGCCGACAGGGCGCGAGCAGTACTTC. It yields the protein CASSLPTGREQYF.

This sequence joins TRBV7-3 and TRBJ2-3, with TRBD1 as a possible D gene (5 bases). V lost 4 bases and J lost 5, with 13 bases in between. Germline lookup yields CDR1 SGHTA and CDR2 FQGTGA. The CDR3 runs 14 residues. The chain's CDR3 is CASSYATGVDTQYF. The CDR3 DNA reads TGTGCCAGCAGCTACGCTACAGGAGTAGATACGCAGTATTTT.

The V and J genes are TRBV10-1 and TRBJ2-5; 8 bases are shared with TRBD2. The CDR3 loop spans 14 amino acids. From germline, CDR1 is WNHNN and CDR2 SYGVQD (reference sequence). The CDR3 sequence: CRPGGVGPGETQYF. The CDR3 DNA reads as TGCAGACCGGGGGGGGTAGGGCCGGGAGAGACCCAGTACTTC.

This chain joins TRBV29-1 and TRBJ1-1; TRBD1 matches 7 bases. The CDR3 sequence is 15 residues long. CDR1 and CDR2 from the germline V gene are SQVTM and ANQGSEA. The J segment lost 7 bases and the V segment lost 1 base, leaving 12 bases of the junction unmatched. CDR3 coding DNA: TGCAGCGTTGAAGTTGGGGAGACAGGGATAGGTGAAGCTTTCTTT. Protein: CSVEVGETGIGEAFF.

The genes are TRBV7-2 and TRBJ2-7; 8 bases match TRBD2. Trimming cost V 8 bases and J 4 bases; bases outside gene matches: 7. Germline V CDR1 and CDR2: SGHTA, FQGNSA. This CDR3 comprises 13 residues. The CDR3 region has the DNA TGTGCCAGCGGCACTAGCGGCACTTACGAGCAGTACTTC. Translating it yields CASGTSGTYEQYF.